This T cell receptor beta chain emerged from a study of cytomegalovirus exposure and HLA in healthy donors. General study points: Sequencing probably produced one cluster of sequence variants that were highly shared. Some TCR beta chains (about 170 of them) were listed as cytomegalovirus-associated. TCR beta sequences reportedly predicted most subjects' HLA-A and HLA-B alleles accurately.

PCR used 60 Vbeta primers and 13 Jbeta primers. Repertoires were generated with immunoSEQ multiplex PCR, while TCRdb's copy carries only in-frame clones and drops some. The data show around 130,000 clones, 60% to 80% seen once. CDR1 is MNHEY and CDR2 is SVGAGI in the germline V gene. The CDR3 spans 12 residues. With 11 bases removed from V and 1 base from J, the gap between germline ends came to 9 bases. Notes on this clone: Its target is not known.

This clonotype was sampled from a woman in her sixties or seventies in good health and CMV-seronegative. The genes are TRBV6-5 and TRBJ2-1; D possibly corresponds to TRBD1 (7 bases). Sequencing was carried out using PBMCs. The CDR3 protein is CAAGGSYNEQFF. CDR3 bases: TGTGCCGCAGGGGGGTCCTACAATGAGCAGTTCTTC.